A selection of T cell receptor beta chains follows, all from one sample in a study of CD8+ T cells in alopecia areata. Profiled with immunoSEQ multiplex PCR; TCRdb holds only in-frame clones, not every one. The table records 130,000 to 150,000 clones, approximately 49% of them present only once. Here the sequenced sample was CD4+ T cells sorted from blood, taken at week 0. These receptors were obtained from a human donor with alopecia areata. The conserved cysteine and the conserved F or W are not part of the CDR3 here. Each record gives: J gene, V gene, CDR3 protein.

J gene: TRBJ2-5
V gene: TRBV6-6
CDR3 protein: ASSSRPAQETQY

J gene: TRBJ1-5
V gene: TRBV6-5
CDR3 protein: ASSYSWEQPQH

J gene: TRBJ1-1
V gene: TRBV7-3
CDR3 protein: ASSLNAAGTEAF

J gene: TRBJ2-7
V gene: TRBV18
CDR3 protein: ASSPLTSRLHEQY

J gene: TRBJ1-5
V gene: TRBV2
CDR3 protein: ASSGTGNQPQH

J gene: TRBJ2-2
V gene: TRBV5-6
CDR3 protein: ASTRSPSAGELF

J gene: TRBJ2-5
V gene: TRBV7-3
CDR3 protein: ASSPSRGLATQY

J gene: TRBJ2-1
V gene: TRBV29-1
CDR3 protein: SVEVNNEQF

J gene: TRBJ1-5
V gene: TRBV6-5
CDR3 protein: ASKSAGDQPQH

J gene: TRBJ2-5
V gene: TRBV28
CDR3 protein: ASTLWARAETQY

J gene: TRBJ2-1
V gene: TRBV29-1
CDR3 protein: SGVYNEQF

J gene: TRBJ2-2
V gene: TRBV6-1
CDR3 protein: ASSVASGRAGYTGELF

J gene: TRBJ2-1
V gene: TRBV15
CDR3 protein: ATSRAGRYNEQF

J gene: TRBJ2-5
V gene: TRBV7-2
CDR3 protein: ASSLLGQGGTQY

J gene: TRBJ2-3
V gene: TRBV7-2
CDR3 protein: ASSFPSALPDTQY

J gene: TRBJ2-3
V gene: TRBV5-1
CDR3 protein: ASSLFLAGTSTDTQY

J gene: TRBJ1-1
V gene: TRBV19
CDR3 protein: ASRGGFTEAF

J gene: TRBJ1-2
V gene: TRBV25-1
CDR3 protein: ASSGTTGLYGYT

J gene: TRBJ2-5
V gene: TRBV10-3
CDR3 protein: AINGGTQETQY

J gene: TRBJ2-5
V gene: TRBV7-9
CDR3 protein: ASSPQETQY

J gene: TRBJ2-7
V gene: TRBV18
CDR3 protein: ASSPRDYNYEQY

J gene: TRBJ2-3
V gene: TRBV11-1
CDR3 protein: ASTTDRADTQY

J gene: TRBJ2-5
V gene: TRBV29-1
CDR3 protein: SVSQGQETQY

J gene: TRBJ2-3
V gene: TRBV5-1
CDR3 protein: ASSLTSPDTQY